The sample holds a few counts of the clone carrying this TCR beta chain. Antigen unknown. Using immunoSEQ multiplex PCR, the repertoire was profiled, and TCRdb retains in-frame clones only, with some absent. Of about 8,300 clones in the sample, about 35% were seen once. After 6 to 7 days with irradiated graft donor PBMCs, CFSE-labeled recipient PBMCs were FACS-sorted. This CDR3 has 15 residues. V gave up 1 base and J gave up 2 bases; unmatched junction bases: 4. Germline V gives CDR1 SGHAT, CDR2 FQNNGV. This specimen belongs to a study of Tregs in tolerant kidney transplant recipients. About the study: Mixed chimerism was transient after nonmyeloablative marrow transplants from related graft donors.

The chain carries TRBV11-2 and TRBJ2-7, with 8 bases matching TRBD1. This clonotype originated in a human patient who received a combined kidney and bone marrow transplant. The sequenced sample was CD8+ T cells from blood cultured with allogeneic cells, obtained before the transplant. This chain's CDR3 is CASSLARGLTYEQYF. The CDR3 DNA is TGTGCCAGCAGCTTAGCCAGGGGGCTTACCTACGAGCAGTACTTC.